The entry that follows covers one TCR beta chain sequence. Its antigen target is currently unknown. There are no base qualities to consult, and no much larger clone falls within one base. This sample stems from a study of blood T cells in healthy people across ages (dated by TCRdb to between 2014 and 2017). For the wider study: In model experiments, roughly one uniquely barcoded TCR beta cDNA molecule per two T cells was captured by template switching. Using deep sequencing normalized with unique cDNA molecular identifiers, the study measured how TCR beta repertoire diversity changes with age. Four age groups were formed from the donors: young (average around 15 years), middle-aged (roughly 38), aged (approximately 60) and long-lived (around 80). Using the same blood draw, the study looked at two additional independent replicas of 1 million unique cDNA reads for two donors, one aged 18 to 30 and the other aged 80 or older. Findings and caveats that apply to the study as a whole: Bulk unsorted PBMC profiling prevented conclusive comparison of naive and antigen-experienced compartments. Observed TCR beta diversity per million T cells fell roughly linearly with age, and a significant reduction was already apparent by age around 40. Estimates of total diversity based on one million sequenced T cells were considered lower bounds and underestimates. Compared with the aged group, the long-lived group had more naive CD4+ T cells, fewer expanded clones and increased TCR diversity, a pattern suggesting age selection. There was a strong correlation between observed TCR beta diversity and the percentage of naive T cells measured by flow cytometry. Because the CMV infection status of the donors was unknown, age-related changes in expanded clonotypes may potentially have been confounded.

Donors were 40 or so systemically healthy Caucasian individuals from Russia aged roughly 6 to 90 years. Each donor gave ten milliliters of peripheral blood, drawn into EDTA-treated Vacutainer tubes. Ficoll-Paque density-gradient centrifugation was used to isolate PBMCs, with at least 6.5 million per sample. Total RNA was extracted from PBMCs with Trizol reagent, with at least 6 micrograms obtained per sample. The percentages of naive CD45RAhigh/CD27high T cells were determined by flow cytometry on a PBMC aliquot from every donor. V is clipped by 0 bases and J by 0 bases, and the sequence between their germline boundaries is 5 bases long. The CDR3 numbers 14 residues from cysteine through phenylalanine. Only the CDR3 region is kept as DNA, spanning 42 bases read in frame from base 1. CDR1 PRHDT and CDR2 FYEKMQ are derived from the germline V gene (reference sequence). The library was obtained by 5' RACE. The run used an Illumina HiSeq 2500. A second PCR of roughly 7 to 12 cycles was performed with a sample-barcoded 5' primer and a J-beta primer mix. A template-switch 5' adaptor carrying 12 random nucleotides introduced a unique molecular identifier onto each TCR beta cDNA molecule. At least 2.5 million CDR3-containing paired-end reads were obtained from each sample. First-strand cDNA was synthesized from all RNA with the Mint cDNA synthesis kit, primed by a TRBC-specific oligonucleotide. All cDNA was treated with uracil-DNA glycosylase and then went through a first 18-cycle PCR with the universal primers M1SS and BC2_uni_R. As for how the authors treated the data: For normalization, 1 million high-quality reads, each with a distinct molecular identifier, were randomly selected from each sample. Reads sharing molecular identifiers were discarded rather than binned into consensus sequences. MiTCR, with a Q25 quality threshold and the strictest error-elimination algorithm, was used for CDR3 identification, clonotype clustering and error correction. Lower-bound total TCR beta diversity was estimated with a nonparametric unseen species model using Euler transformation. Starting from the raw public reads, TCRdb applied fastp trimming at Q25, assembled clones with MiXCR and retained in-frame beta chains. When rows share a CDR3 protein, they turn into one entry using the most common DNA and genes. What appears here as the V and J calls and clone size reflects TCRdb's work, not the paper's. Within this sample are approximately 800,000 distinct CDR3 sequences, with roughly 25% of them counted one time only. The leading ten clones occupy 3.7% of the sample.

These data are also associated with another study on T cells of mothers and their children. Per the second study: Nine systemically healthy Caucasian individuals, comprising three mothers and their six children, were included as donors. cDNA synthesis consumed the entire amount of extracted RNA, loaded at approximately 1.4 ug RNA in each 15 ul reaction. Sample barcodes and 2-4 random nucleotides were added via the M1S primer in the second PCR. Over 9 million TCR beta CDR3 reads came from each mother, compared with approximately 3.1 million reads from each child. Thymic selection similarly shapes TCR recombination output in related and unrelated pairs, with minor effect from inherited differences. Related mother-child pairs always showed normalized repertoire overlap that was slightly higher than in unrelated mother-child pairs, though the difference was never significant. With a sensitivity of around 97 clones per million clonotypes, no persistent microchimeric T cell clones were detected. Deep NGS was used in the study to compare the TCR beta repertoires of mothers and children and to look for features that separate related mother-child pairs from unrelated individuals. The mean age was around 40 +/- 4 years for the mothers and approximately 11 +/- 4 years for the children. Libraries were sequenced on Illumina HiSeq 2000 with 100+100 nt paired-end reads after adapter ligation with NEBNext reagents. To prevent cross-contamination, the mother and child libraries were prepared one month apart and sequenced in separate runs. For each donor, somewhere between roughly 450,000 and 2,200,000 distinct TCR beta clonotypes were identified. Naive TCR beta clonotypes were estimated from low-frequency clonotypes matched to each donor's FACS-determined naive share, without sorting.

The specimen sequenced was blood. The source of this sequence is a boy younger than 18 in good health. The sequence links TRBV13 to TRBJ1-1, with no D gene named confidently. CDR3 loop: CASSLGLLNTEAFF. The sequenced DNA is TGTGCCAGCAGCTTAGGGCTATTGAACACTGAAGCTTTCTTT.